Listed below are T cell receptor beta chains from one sample, sequenced in a study of read filtering for tumor transcriptome and immune sequencing. Each CDR3 protein is one row after TCRdb ran MiXCR on the reads. The sample includes approximately 140,000 distinct CDR3 sequences, about 13% of them seen just once. Sequencing was done on a sample of a population of CD138-negative cells sorted from bone marrow. The origin of the receptors is a donor at least 40 years old with multiple myeloma. Both conserved end residues are trimmed from each CDR3. Each record gives: CDR3 protein, J gene, V gene.

CDR3: ASSLGPTRVGNTDTQY; J: TRBJ2-3; V: TRBV5-1
CDR3: ASSLRLAGGNEQF; J: TRBJ2-1; V: TRBV12-3/TRBV12-4
CDR3: SAPGDSNQAQH; J: TRBJ1-5; V: TRBV20-1
CDR3: ASSITQGAEDTGELF; J: TRBJ2-2; V: TRBV7-9
CDR3: ASSPVMTGEAF; J: TRBJ1-1; V: TRBV9
CDR3: ASSSLGQGGYEQY; J: TRBJ2-7; V: TRBV13
CDR3: ASSRRTGSTLPDTQY; J: TRBJ2-3; V: TRBV6-2/TRBV6-3
CDR3: AISAPRDSRGYNEQF; J: TRBJ2-1; V: TRBV10-3
CDR3: ASSQGRDPGYNEQF; J: TRBJ2-1; V: TRBV6-2/TRBV6-3
CDR3: ASSPMGNEQF; J: TRBJ2-1; V: TRBV7-2
CDR3: ASSSGPFYSYNEQF; J: TRBJ2-1; V: TRBV5-1
CDR3: ASSPTGGSSYNEQF; J: TRBJ2-1; V: TRBV18
CDR3: ASSLAGSTEAF; J: TRBJ1-1; V: TRBV5-1
CDR3: ASSPLGPRADTQY; J: TRBJ2-3; V: TRBV5-4
CDR3: ASSQDRGLAINEQF; J: TRBJ2-1; V: TRBV3-1
CDR3: ASSGGLNTGELF; J: TRBJ2-2; V: TRBV5-1
CDR3: AWSVGANEQF; J: TRBJ2-1; V: TRBV30
CDR3: ASSLVSGNEQF; J: TRBJ2-1; V: TRBV6-2/TRBV6-3
CDR3: ASSFTRRQETQY; J: TRBJ2-5; V: TRBV12-3/TRBV12-4
CDR3: ASSYIGYTEAF; J: TRBJ1-1; V: TRBV6-2/TRBV6-3
CDR3: ASSSTLGPANTEAF; J: TRBJ1-1; V: TRBV27
CDR3: SAPGTYSSYEQY; J: TRBJ2-7; V: TRBV20-1
CDR3: ASSRGDNEQF; J: TRBJ2-1; V: TRBV4-3
CDR3: ATSGGLSTDTQY; J: TRBJ2-3; V: TRBV15
CDR3: ASSYGTGEQY; J: TRBJ2-7; V: TRBV6-2/TRBV6-3
CDR3: ASSPFSQGTEAF; J: TRBJ1-1; V: TRBV7-9
CDR3: ASSLRRAGTEAF; J: TRBJ1-1; V: TRBV7-9
CDR3: ASSLRQGGQETQY; J: TRBJ2-5; V: TRBV5-1
CDR3: ASSGLAGGPPVQF; J: TRBJ2-1; V: TRBV5-1
CDR3: ASTTTPDNEQF; J: TRBJ2-1; V: TRBV2
CDR3: ASSQESREGGYGYT; J: TRBJ1-2; V: TRBV4-3
CDR3: AISETFEAF; J: TRBJ1-1; V: TRBV10-3
CDR3: ASSVLVTPDNEQF; J: TRBJ2-1; V: TRBV9
CDR3: SAGVPHSYNEQF; J: TRBJ2-1; V: TRBV20-1
CDR3: ASSRDRGIFNQPQH; J: TRBJ1-5; V: TRBV12-3/TRBV12-4
CDR3: SVTLAKSYNEQF; J: TRBJ2-1; V: TRBV29-1
CDR3: SASPLAGGFNEQF; J: TRBJ2-1; V: TRBV20-1
CDR3: ASSYGLNYGYT; J: TRBJ1-2; V: TRBV6-5
CDR3: SALRDDLTDTQY; J: TRBJ2-3; V: TRBV20-1
CDR3: ASTSGGRQPQH; J: TRBJ1-5; V: TRBV12-3/TRBV12-4
CDR3: ASSYGAGVGNEQF; J: TRBJ2-1; V: TRBV6-5
CDR3: ASSYRGGQYTEAF; J: TRBJ1-1; V: TRBV6-2/TRBV6-3
CDR3: ASSQRQGGIGELF; J: TRBJ2-2; V: TRBV11-1
CDR3: ASSIGTSGLYEQY; J: TRBJ2-7; V: TRBV19
CDR3: ASSARGTTLGYEQY; J: TRBJ2-7; V: TRBV5-5
CDR3: ASIKGLAGGPWETQY; J: TRBJ2-5; V: TRBV5-6
CDR3: ASSRSLRQVTEAF; J: TRBJ1-1; V: TRBV7-8
CDR3: ASSSTGQNEAF; J: TRBJ1-1; V: TRBV12-3/TRBV12-4
CDR3: ASSLEGIAGNTIY; J: TRBJ1-3; V: TRBV12-3/TRBV12-4
CDR3: AISESGRNYGYT; J: TRBJ1-2; V: TRBV10-3
CDR3: DSRRTLNTEAF; J: TRBJ1-1; V: TRBV14
CDR3: ASSIERTVLNTEAF; J: TRBJ1-1; V: TRBV7-9
CDR3: ASSPQEGRGLMETQY; J: TRBJ2-5; V: TRBV3-1
CDR3: ASSDQLAGGPGDTQY; J: TRBJ2-3; V: TRBV6-1
CDR3: ASSKAATFNEQF; J: TRBJ2-1; V: TRBV21-1